This T cell receptor beta chain was identified during a study of CD4 T cells in relation to SARS-CoV-2 and coronaviruses. Study findings and constraints: The assay detects memory recall responses, not culture-primed primary responses. Compared with monoreactive clones, crossreactive clones showed significantly weaker SARS-CoV-2 expansion. In approximately 70% of donors, memory CD4+ clonotypes crossrecognized SARS-CoV-2 and at least one common cold coronavirus spike.

On this clone: Its target is not known.

Naive and memory CD4+ T cell DNA was deep-sequenced without culture. The protocol was immunoSEQ multiplex PCR, while the TCRdb copy is restricted to in-frame clones and leaves out a portion. The table records about 59,000 clones, roughly 88% of them present only once. This CDR3 has 15 amino acids. The germline V gene has CDR1 SGHRS and CDR2 YFSETQ. V shed 7 bases and J shed 5 bases, with 21 bases lying between them. Unexposed donor CD4+ T cells date from about 2011-2018, before the COVID-19 pandemic. The sample comprised memory CD4+ T cells from PBMCs. The chain carries TRBV5-1 and TRBJ2-5; D possibly corresponds to TRBD1 (6 bases). This sequence originates from a human donor in good health. The CDR3 is CASGDIEGVTETQYF. CDR3 in DNA: TGCGCCAGCGGTGACATCGAGGGGGTGACGGAGACCCAGTACTTC. The full variable domain, with the rest looked up from reference TRBV5-1 and TRBJ2-5, is KAGVTQTPRYLIKTRGQQVTLSCSPISGHRSVSWYQQTPGQGLQFLFEYFSETQRNKGNFPGRFSGRQFSNSRSEMNVSTLELGDSALYLCASGDIEGVTETQYFGPGTRLLVL.